Listed below are T cell receptor beta chains from one sample, sequenced in a study of T cells in Graves' hyperthyroidism and ophthalmopathy. TCRdb ran MiXCR on the multiplex PCR reads and lists one entry per CDR3 protein. Of some 560,000 distinct CDR3 sequences in the sample, 15% to 18% are singletons; the top ten hold about 7%. The sample consisted of blood. The receptors derive from a woman aged 25-40 years with Graves' hyperthyroidism. Both conserved end residues are part of each CDR3. Each record gives: clone size, J gene, D gene, V gene, CDR3 DNA, CDR3 protein. A D gene is named only where the DNA matches it firmly. Not all rows give a size; the values are once, few, many and, for expanded clones, a class.

many | TRBJ1-1 | TRBD1 | TRBV12-3/TRBV12-4 | TGTGCCAGCAGTCCCACGACAGGGGGGAAAGCTTTCTTT | CASSPTTGGKAFF
many | TRBJ2-1 | TRBD2 | TRBV6-1 | TGTGCCAGCAGAGCCCTAACGGGAGGGGTTGGCTACAATGAGCAGTTCTTC | CASRALTGGVGYNEQFF
many | TRBJ2-1 | NA | TRBV27 | TGTGCCAGCAGTCGAACCTACAATGAGCAGTTCTTC | CASSRTYNEQFF
few | TRBJ2-1 | NA | TRBV18 | TGTGCCAGCTCACCAGGAAGCGAGTCCGGTATCTACAATGAGCAGTTCTTC | CASSPGSESGIYNEQFF
NA | TRBJ1-1 | NA | TRBV14 | TGTGCCAGCAGCCAAGTCTGGGGTTTTGAAGCTTTCTTT | CASSQVWGFEAFF
many | TRBJ2-5 | NA | TRBV7-7 | TGTGCTAGCAGCTTAGCCGGCTTTGGGGCGGCAGAGACCCAGTACTTC | CASSLAGFGAAETQYF
few | TRBJ2-7 | TRBD1 | TRBV20-1 | TGCAGTGCTATTAGTGGGGACAGGGGCACCGGGCAGTACTTC | CSAISGDRGTGQYF
many | TRBJ2-3 | TRBD1 | TRBV12-3/TRBV12-4 | TGTGCCAGCAGTTTAGCACTCGGCGGCGGACCGGGACAGGGGGCGGATACGCAGTATTTT | CASSLALGGGPGQGADTQYF
many | TRBJ2-6 | NA | TRBV20-1 | TGCAGTGCTAGAGCCCGCGTGGGGGCGCCTGGGGCCAACGTCCTGACTTTC | CSARARVGAPGANVLTF
many | TRBJ2-5 | NA | TRBV30 | TGTGCCTGGAGTGACCCGGTTTCCTATCCGGAGACCCAGTACTTC | CAWSDPVSYPETQYF
many | TRBJ2-6 | NA | TRBV30 | TGTGCCTGGAGCAGGAGCTCTGGGGCCAACGTCCTGACTTTC | CAWSRSSGANVLTF
NA | TRBJ2-1 | TRBD2 | TRBV6-1 | TGTGCCAGCAAACTAGCGGGAGGGTCCTTACTAAGCTCCTACAATGAGCAGTTCTTC | CASKLAGGSLLSSYNEQFF
NA | TRBJ2-3 | TRBD2 | TRBV12-3/TRBV12-4 | TGTGCCAGCAGTTTTAGCGGGACTAGCGGGAGCACAGATACGCAGTATTTT | CASSFSGTSGSTDTQYF
many | TRBJ2-1 | TRBD1 | TRBV11-2 | TGTGCCAGCAGCCCCGGGACAGGGGAGTACAATGAGCAGTTCTTC | CASSPGTGEYNEQFF
NA | TRBJ2-3 | TRBD2 | TRBV6-1 | TGTGCCAGCAGTCACGAGACTAGCGGGGGTTACACAGATACGCAGTATTTT | CASSHETSGGYTDTQYF
many | TRBJ2-7 | TRBD2 | TRBV3-1 | TGTGCCAGCAGCCAGGATCATAGCGGGGCCCCCTACGAGCAGTACTTC | CASSQDHSGAPYEQYF
many | TRBJ1-2 | NA | TRBV18 | TGTGCCAGCTCACCGGGGAGGCAAGGCTACACCTTC | CASSPGRQGYTF
NA | TRBJ2-3 | TRBD2 | TRBV6-2/TRBV6-3 | TGTGCCAGCAGCGGGAGGCGGGCAGATACGCAGTATTTT | CASSGRRADTQYF
NA | TRBJ1-5 | NA | TRBV10-3 | TGTGCCATCAGTGAGTCGGGCAGGCCGCCCCAGCATTTT | CAISESGRPPQHF
many | TRBJ2-5 | NA | TRBV11-3 | TGTGCCCCAGAGGGGGGATTTCAAGAGACCCAGTACTTC | CAPEGGFQETQYF
many | TRBJ2-7 | TRBD1 | TRBV10-3 | TGTGCCATCAGTGAGTTTGAGGGGGCGCAGTACTTC | CAISEFEGAQYF
many | TRBJ2-2 | NA | TRBV7-2 | TGTGCCAGCAGCGTCGTTGCATCGGGGGAGCTGTTTTTT | CASSVVASGELFF
few | TRBJ2-7 | NA | TRBV27 | TGTGCCAGCAGTTTATATGCCCCTACGGACAGAATAGACTACGAGCAGTACTTC | CASSLYAPTDRIDYEQYF
few | TRBJ2-2 | TRBD1 | TRBV18 | TGTGCCAGCTCACCACGGGGACAGATCACCGGGGAGCTGTTTTTT | CASSPRGQITGELFF
many | TRBJ2-1 | TRBD2 | TRBV5-6 | TGTGCCAGCAGCTTGTGGGCTAGCGGGACCCGCGGGCAGTTCTTC | CASSLWASGTRGQFF
many | TRBJ2-1 | NA | TRBV27 | TGTGCCAGCAGTTTATCGGTCCCAATAGGTTACAATGAGCAGTTCTTC | CASSLSVPIGYNEQFF
NA | TRBJ2-1 | TRBD2 | TRBV4-1 | TGCGCCAGCAGCCAAGGACTAGCGCCAAGCTCCTACAATGAGCAGTTCTTC | CASSQGLAPSSYNEQFF
NA | TRBJ2-1 | NA | TRBV29-1 | TGCAGCGTTGTAAGGACAGTACACTACAATGAGCAGTTCTTC | CSVVRTVHYNEQFF
few | TRBJ2-7 | NA | TRBV5-8 | TGTGCCAGCAGCTTGGTAGGACTCGACCGCTACGAGCAGTACTTC | CASSLVGLDRYEQYF
NA | TRBJ1-4 | TRBD1 | TRBV6-1 | TGTGCCAGCAGGGAGCCTCGGACAGGGGGAAAACTGTTTTTT | CASREPRTGGKLFF
NA | TRBJ1-4 | NA | TRBV30 | TGTGCCTGGGAGACAGGCCGTAATGAAAAACTGTTTTTT | CAWETGRNEKLFF
once | TRBJ2-1 | TRBD2 | TRBV11-2 | TGTGCCAGCAGCTTAGGTCAGGGACTAGCGTACCAATGGGAGCAGTTCTTC | CASSLGQGLAYQWEQFF
many | TRBJ2-1 | NA | TRBV14 | TGTGCCAGCAGCCCCCGGGACAAAGACTACAATGAGCAGTTCTTC | CASSPRDKDYNEQFF